This paragraph covers one T cell receptor beta chain sequence. No antigen is known for it. Base qualities are not recorded, but no much larger clone differs from it by a single base. Collaborating institutions collected whole blood in K2EDTA tubes following their own protocols. For TCRbeta analysis, collaborators shipped samples in one of three forms: frozen whole blood, isolated PBMCs, or DNA extracted from either of those sample types. The immunoSEQ Assay, a bias-controlled multiplex PCR, was used to amplify TCRbeta CDR3 regions from genomic DNA. For the original study's pipeline: Within the assay, amplification of reference gene primers was used to estimate how many nucleated cells each sample contained. To quantify the absolute abundance of each unique TCRbeta CDR3 rearrangement, sequence reads were collapsed and filtered. Productive Simpson clonality was computed per sample as the square root of Simpson's diversity index over productive rearrangements. TCRdb stores this immuneACCESS table with in-frame sequences only. Part of the clones is absent; in the studies checked, under half of the shortfall reflects unresolved V genes, and no reason is known for the rest. V, J and clone size are taken as reported in that table, and D and trimming were inferred from the DNA itself. This sample comprises 150,000 to 200,000 clones, around 87% of them detected only once. The ten largest clones represent about 2.7% of the sample.

This specimen comes from a study of blood T cell repertoires in COVID-19 (dated by TCRdb to 2018 to 2020). A note on the overall study: Samples from collaborators originated in the United States, Italy and Spain and spanned both the acute and convalescent phases of COVID-19. The material from the prospective study consisted of cDNA or gDNA derived from T cells, B-cell-depleted T cells, or PBMCs. Subjects who had been exposed to COVID-19, were actively infected with it, or had recovered from it provided the deeply sampled blood TCRbeta repertoires that made up the dataset. The repertoires were released in a freely available public database meant as a resource for research on the immune response to SARS-CoV-2. The samples were drawn from the first 160 participants of the ongoing ImmuneRACE study and from 1,254 subjects provided by 6 global collaborators. The sample metadata nearly always contained a de-identified subject ID, COVID-19 status, age in years and sex. Where available, HLA class I and class II types were obtained from metadata supplied by the sample provider rather than from assay-based typing.

After removal of 4 bases from V and 6 bases from J, the junction retains 9 bases not matched to a gene. The CDR3, from cysteine to phenylalanine, totals 15 residues. Only the CDR3 portion is preserved as DNA: 45 bases, with reading frame beginning at the first base. Per the germline V gene (reference sequence), SGHKS is the CDR1 and YYEKEE is the CDR2. Findings and caveats that apply to the study as a whole: Clinical and demographic metadata were provided uncurated, with the amount varying by source and participant.

Sample: peripheral blood. The clonotype was recovered from a man in his forties with active or convalescent COVID-19. The chain couples TRBV5-5 to TRBJ1-4, with TRBD1 identical over 7 junction bases. The nucleotide sequence reads as follows: TGTGCCAGCAGCGCCGGGGACAGTTGGGATGAAAAACTGTTTTTT. It translates to CASSAGDSWDEKLFF. Supplemented by the reference TRBV5-5 and TRBJ1-4 proteins around the CDR3, the complete variable domain is DAGVTQSPTHLIKTRGQQVTLRCSPISGHKSVSWYQQVLGQGPQFIFQYYEKEERGRGNFPDRFSARQFPNYSSELNVNALLLGDSALYLCASSAGDSWDEKLFFGSGTQLSVL.